The 6 T cell receptor beta chains below all came from one sample that was sequenced in a study of blood T cell repertoires in COVID-19. Method: immunoSEQ multiplex PCR; TCRdb's copy keeps in-frame clones and lacks some. The sample has around 200,000 clones, about 87% seen once. The sequenced sample consisted of PBMCs or T cells enriched from blood (not recorded which). The receptors were sampled from a man between 18 and 35 years old with acute COVID-19.

The V call is TRBV3-1 (or the pseudogene TRBV3-2), the J call TRBJ1-5; D gene unclear. The CDR3 has 15 residues. The V and J ends lost 4 bases and 5 bases respectively, with 15 bases between them. Germline CDR1 is LGHDT and CDR2 is YNNKEL (reference sequence). CDR3 in DNA: TGTGCCAGCAGCCCCGCGGAGGTGGTGGATCAGCCCCAGCATTTT. Protein product: CASSPAEVVDQPQHF.

This clone is a singleton in its sample. The chain links TRBV28 to TRBJ2-3; a weak D match, TRBD1 (6 bases). V dropped 6 bases and J dropped 0 bases, with 13 bases sitting between them. The CDR3 contains 15 residues. Germline values: CDR1 MDHEN, CDR2 SYDVKM. The CDR3 loop is CASSLRGRSTDTQYF. In DNA form, the CDR3 reads TGTGCCAGCAGCCTCAGGGGAAGGAGCACAGATACGCAGTATTTT.

The chain links TRBV4-1 to TRBJ1-1; D is possibly TRBD1 (5 bases). There are 15 residues in the CDR3. Deletions cut 4 bases from V and 4 bases from J, with 16 bases between. Germline V CDR1 and CDR2: MGHRA, YSYEKL. CDR3 sequence reads: CASSPHSGGSTEAFF. CDR3 DNA: TGCGCCAGCAGCCCCCACTCGGGGGGGAGCACTGAAGCTTTCTTT.

This rearrangement joins TRBV5-1 to TRBJ2-5; D not certain. This CDR3 is 15 amino acids long. Germline assignment: CDR1 SGHRS and CDR2 YFSETQ. V was clipped by 5 bases and J by 1 base, with 15 bases between them. The DNA of the CDR3 is TGCGCCAGCAGTTTCGAACAGCTACCCCAAGAGACCCAGTACTTC. Translating it yields CASSFEQLPQETQYF.

This chain connects TRBV24-1 to TRBJ2-4; D is uncertain. The V end was cut by 8 bases, the J end by 7 bases, with 14 bases between. The CDR3 runs to 13 residues. Germline V gene sequence: CDR1 KGHDR, CDR2 SFDVKD. The CDR3 DNA follows: TGTGCCACCAACGCGGCCACGATGAACATTCAGTACTTC. It specifies CATNAATMNIQYF.

The chain is built from TRBV7-9 and TRBJ1-6; the D is unclear. Germline CDR1 reads SEHNR; CDR2 reads FQNEAQ (reference sequence). The CDR3 sequence is 16 residues long. Trimming left V 1 base short and J 0 bases short, with 7 bases between. The CDR3 is CASSLVESSYNSPLHF. The DNA of the CDR3 is TGTGCCAGCAGCTTAGTGGAGAGCTCCTATAATTCACCCCTCCACTTT.